The entry that follows covers one T cell receptor beta chain sequence. The study recruited people aged about 18 to 90 years across around 23 US areas. The sample originates from a study of blood T cell repertoires in COVID-19. The CDR3 is made up of 15 amino acids. The germline V gene has CDR1 SEHNR and CDR2 FQNEAQ (reference sequence). V shed 5 bases and J 5 bases; nucleotides not matched to a gene: 6. Data came from immunoSEQ multiplex PCR; TCRdb stores just in-frame clones and leaves some out. The repertoire includes 400,000 or so clones, approximately 87% of them detected once, and approximately 1.9% sits in the top ten.

The V call is TRBV7-9, the J call TRBJ2-1; 10 nucleotides align to TRBD2. The sequencing input was PBMCs or T cells enriched from blood (not recorded which). The receptor was derived from a middle-aged man in a cohort exposed to, infected with or recovered from COVID-19 (not recorded which). The CDR3 reads CASSLGTSENNEQFF. CDR3 DNA sequence: TGTGCCAGCAGCCTAGGGACTAGCGAGAACAATGAGCAGTTCTTC.